Listed below are T cell receptor beta chains from one sample, sequenced in a study of cytomegalovirus exposure and HLA in healthy donors. Clones were sequenced by immunoSEQ multiplex PCR, and TCRdb holds only the in-frame ones, with some missing. The sample holds around 94,000 clones, approximately 79% seen once. Material: PBMCs. These receptors all come from a woman in her sixties or seventies in good health and CMV-seropositive. Both conserved end residues are part of each CDR3. D genes are given only for firm matches. The size entry is marked missing in some rows and otherwise reads once, few, many or a size class.

v_call	d_call	j_call	clone_size	cdr3_aa	cdr3_nt
TRBV5-8	.	TRBJ1-3	few	CASSLGDFSGNTIYF	TGTGCCAGCAGCCTGGGGGACTTCTCTGGAAACACCATATATTTT
TRBV7-3	.	TRBJ2-7	.	CASSLQGFGDEQYF	TGTGCCAGCAGCTTACAGGGGTTTGGCGACGAGCAGTACTTC
TRBV5-1	TRBD1	TRBJ1-4	.	CASSSGTGFEKLFF	TGCGCCAGCAGCTCCGGGACAGGGTTTGAAAAACTGTTTTTT
TRBV5-1	TRBD1	TRBJ2-7	many	CASRPGQGPYEQYF	TGCGCCAGCAGGCCGGGACAGGGGCCCTACGAGCAGTACTTC
TRBV2	.	TRBJ1-1	.	CASSDPRGDQDTEAFF	TGTGCCAGCAGTGACCCCAGGGGAGATCAGGACACTGAAGCTTTCTTT
TRBV11-3	TRBD2	TRBJ2-1	.	CASSKGTSGSIYEQFF	TGTGCCAGCAGCAAGGGGACTAGCGGGAGTATCTATGAGCAGTTCTTC
TRBV27	.	TRBJ2-2	once	CASSLSHRAGAGELFF	TGTGCCAGCAGTTTAAGCCACAGGGCAGGGGCCGGGGAGCTGTTTTTT
TRBV4-1	.	TRBJ1-1	.	CASSPPTGSNTEAFF	TGCGCCAGCAGCCCCCCGACAGGATCCAACACTGAAGCTTTCTTT
TRBV5-8	TRBD2	TRBJ2-1	.	CASSRRLAGNYNEQFF	TGTGCCAGCAGCAGACGACTAGCGGGGAACTACAATGAGCAGTTCTTC
TRBV6-1	.	TRBJ1-5	few	CASERGDNQPQHF	TGTGCCAGCGAGCGGGGAGATAATCAGCCCCAGCATTTT
TRBV19	.	TRBJ2-1	.	CASSTRWSKGYEQFF	TGTGCCAGTTCAACGCGATGGTCAAAGGGGTATGAGCAGTTCTTC
TRBV19	.	TRBJ1-1	.	CASSIVRGAEAFF	TGTGCCAGTAGTATAGTTCGGGGAGCTGAAGCTTTCTTT
TRBV28	TRBD1	TRBJ2-5	.	CASSSLGTVQETQYF	TGTGCCAGCAGTTCCTTGGGGACAGTACAAGAGACCCAGTACTTC
TRBV18	TRBD2	TRBJ2-1	.	CASSPTLAGGDNEQFF	TGTGCCAGCTCACCGACGCTAGCGGGAGGGGACAATGAGCAGTTCTTC
TRBV7-2	TRBD1	TRBJ1-2	.	CASSPRQGSNGYTF	TGTGCCAGCAGCCCACGACAGGGTAGCAATGGCTACACCTTC
TRBV20-1	.	TRBJ1-1	.	CSARDNRAAFF	TGCAGTGCTAGAGATAACAGGGCAGCTTTCTTT
TRBV10-2	.	TRBJ2-3	once	CASSATDTQYF	TGCGCCAGCAGTGCGACAGATACGCAGTATTTT